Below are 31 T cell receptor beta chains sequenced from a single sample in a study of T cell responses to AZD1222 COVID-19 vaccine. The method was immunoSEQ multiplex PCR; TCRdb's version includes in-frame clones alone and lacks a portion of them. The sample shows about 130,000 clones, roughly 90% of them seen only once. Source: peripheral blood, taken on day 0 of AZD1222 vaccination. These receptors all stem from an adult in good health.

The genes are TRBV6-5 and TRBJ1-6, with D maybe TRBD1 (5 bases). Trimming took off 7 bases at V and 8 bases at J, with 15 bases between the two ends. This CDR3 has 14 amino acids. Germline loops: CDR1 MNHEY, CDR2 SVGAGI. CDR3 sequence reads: CASTAGRKDSPLHF. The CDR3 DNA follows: TGTGCCAGCACTGCAGGGCGGAAGGATTCACCCCTCCACTTT.

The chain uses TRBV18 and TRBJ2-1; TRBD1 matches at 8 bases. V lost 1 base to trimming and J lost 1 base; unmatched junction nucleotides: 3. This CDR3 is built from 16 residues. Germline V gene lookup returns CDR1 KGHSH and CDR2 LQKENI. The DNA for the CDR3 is TGTGCCAGCTCACCACAAACAGGGGGGTCCTACAATGAGCAGTTCTTC. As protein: CASSPQTGGSYNEQFF.

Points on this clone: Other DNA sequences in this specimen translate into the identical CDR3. The CDR3 DNA is TGTGCCAGCAGTTTGGGGGGCCTGGGCTACACCTTC. Protein: CASSLGGLGYTF. The gene calls are TRBV12-3 or TRBV12-4 and TRBJ1-2; perhaps TRBD1 as D (6 bases). With 3 bases removed from V and 8 bases from J, the gap between germline ends came to 10 bases. The CDR3 is 12 residues long.

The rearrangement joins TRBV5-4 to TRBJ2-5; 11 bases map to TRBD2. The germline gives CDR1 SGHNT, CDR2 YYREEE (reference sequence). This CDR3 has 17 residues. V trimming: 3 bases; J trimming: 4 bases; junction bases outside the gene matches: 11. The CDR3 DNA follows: TGTGCCAGCAGCTCTCTAGCGGGGGGCCGGGTAACAGAGACCCAGTACTTC. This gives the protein CASSSLAGGRVTETQYF. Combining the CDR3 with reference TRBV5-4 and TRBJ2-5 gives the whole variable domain ETGVTQSPTHLIKTRGQQVTLRCSSQSGHNTVSWYQQALGQGPQFIFQYYREEENGRGNFPPRFSGLQFPNYSSELNVNALELDDSALYLCASSSLAGGRVTETQYFGPGTRLLVL.

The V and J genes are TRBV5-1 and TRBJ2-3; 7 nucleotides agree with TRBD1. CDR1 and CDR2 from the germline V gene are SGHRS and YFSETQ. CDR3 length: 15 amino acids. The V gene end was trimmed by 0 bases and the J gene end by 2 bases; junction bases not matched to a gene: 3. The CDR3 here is CASSLAGQVTDTQYF. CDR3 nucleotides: TGCGCCAGCAGCTTGGCCGGACAGGTCACAGATACGCAGTATTTT.

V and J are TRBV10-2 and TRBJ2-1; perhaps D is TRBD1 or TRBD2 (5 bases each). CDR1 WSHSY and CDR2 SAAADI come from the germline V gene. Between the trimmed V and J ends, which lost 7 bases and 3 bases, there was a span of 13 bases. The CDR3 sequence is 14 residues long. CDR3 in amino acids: CASTPGTDYNEQFF. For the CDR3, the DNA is TGCGCCAGCACTCCTGGGACGGACTACAATGAGCAGTTCTTC.

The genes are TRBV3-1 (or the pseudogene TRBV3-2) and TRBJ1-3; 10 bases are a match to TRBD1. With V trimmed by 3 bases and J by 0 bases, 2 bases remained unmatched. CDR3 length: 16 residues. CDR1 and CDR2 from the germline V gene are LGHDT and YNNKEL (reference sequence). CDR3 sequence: CASSQGDRGSGNTIYF. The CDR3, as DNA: TGTGCCAGCAGCCAGGGGGACAGGGGCTCTGGAAACACCATATATTTT.

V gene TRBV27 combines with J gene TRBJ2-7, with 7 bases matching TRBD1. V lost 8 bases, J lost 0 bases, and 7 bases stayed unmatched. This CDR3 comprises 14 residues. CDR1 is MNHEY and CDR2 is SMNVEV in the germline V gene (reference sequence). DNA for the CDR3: TGTGCCAGCTTCGGGACAGCTAGCTCCTACGAGCAGTACTTC. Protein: CASFGTASSYEQYF.

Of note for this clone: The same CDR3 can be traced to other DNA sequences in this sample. Written as DNA, the CDR3 is TGTGCCAGCAGCCAGGGGACCTCCTACAATGAGCAGTTCTTC. It translates to CASSQGTSYNEQFF. The chain employs TRBV3-1 (or the pseudogene TRBV3-2) and TRBJ2-1, with D perhaps matching TRBD1 or TRBD2 (5 bases each). Looked up from germline, CDR1 is LGHDT and CDR2 is YNNKEL (reference sequence). The CDR3 extends over 14 amino acids. V lost 3 bases and J 0 bases, leaving 6 bases between the germline ends.

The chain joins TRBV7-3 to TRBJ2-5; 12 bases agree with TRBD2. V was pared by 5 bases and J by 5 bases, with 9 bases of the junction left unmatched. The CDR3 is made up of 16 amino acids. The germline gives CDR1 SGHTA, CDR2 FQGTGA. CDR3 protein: CASSPARLAGEETQYF. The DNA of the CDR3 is TGTGCCAGCAGCCCCGCCCGACTAGCGGGGGAGGAGACCCAGTACTTC.

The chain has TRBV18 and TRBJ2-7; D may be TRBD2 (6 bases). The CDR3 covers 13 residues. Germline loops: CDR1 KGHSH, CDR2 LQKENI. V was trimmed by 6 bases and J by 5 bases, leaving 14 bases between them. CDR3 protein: CASSWGVRHEQYF. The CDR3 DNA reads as TGTGCCAGCTCTTGGGGGGTGCGCCACGAGCAGTACTTC.

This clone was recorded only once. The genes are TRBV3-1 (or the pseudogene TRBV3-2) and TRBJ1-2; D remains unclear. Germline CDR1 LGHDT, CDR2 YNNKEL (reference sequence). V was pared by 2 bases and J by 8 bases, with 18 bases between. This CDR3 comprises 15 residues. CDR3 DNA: TGTGCCAGCAGCCAAAGAACAGAGACTAGGGCGGGCTACACCTTC. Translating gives CASSQRTETRAGYTF.

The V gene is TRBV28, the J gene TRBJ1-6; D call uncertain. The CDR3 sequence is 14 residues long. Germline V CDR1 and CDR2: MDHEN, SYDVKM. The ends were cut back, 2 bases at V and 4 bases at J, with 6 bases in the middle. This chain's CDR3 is CASSLRQYNSPLHF. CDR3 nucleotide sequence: TGTGCCAGCAGTTTAAGGCAGTATAATTCACCCCTCCACTTT.

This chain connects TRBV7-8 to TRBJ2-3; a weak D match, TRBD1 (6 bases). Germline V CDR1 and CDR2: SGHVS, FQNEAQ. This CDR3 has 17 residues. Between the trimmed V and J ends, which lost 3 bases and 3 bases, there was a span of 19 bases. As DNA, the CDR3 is TGTGCCAGCAGCTTTTCTGGGGGCTCGTTTAGGACAGATACGCAGTATTTT. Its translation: CASSFSGGSFRTDTQYF.

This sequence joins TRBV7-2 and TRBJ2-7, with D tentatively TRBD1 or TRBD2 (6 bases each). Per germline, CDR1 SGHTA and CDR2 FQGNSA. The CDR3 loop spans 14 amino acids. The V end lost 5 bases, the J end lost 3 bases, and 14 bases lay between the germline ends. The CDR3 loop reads CASSRNRGHYEQYF. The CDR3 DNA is TGTGCCAGCAGCCGTAACCGGGGGCACTACGAGCAGTACTTC.

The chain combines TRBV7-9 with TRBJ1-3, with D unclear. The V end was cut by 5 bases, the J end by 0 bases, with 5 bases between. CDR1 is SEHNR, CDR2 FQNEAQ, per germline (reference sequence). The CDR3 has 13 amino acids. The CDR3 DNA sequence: TGTGCCAGCAGCCGAATCTCTGGAAACACCATATATTTT. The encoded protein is CASSRISGNTIYF.

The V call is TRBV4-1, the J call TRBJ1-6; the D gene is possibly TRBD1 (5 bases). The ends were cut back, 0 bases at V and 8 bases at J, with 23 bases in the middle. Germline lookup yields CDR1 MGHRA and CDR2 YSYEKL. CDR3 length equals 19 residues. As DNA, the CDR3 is TGCGCCAGCAGCCAAGATCGGCAGGGAAGGGCCGGGGAAGATTCACCCCTCCACTTT. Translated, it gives CASSQDRQGRAGEDSPLHF.

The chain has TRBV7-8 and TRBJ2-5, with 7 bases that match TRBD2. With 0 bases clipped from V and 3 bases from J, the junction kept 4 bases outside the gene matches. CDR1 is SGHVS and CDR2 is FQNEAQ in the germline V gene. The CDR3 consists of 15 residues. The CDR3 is CASSLALGGEETQYF. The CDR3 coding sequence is TGTGCCAGCAGCTTAGCGCTGGGAGGGGAAGAGACCCAGTACTTC.

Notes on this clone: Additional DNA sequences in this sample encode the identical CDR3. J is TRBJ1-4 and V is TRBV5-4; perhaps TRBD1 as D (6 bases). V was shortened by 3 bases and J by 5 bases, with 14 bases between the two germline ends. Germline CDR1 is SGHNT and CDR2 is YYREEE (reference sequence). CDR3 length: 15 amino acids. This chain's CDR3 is CASSSNRAVNEKLFF. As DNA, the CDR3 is TGTGCCAGCAGCTCAAACAGGGCGGTAAATGAAAAACTGTTTTTT.

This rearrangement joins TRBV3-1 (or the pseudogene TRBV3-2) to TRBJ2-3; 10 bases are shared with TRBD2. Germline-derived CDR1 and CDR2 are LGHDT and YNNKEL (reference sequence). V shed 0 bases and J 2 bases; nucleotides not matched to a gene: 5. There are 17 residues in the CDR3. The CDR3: CASSQDPTSGDTDTQYF. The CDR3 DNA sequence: TGTGCCAGCAGCCAAGATCCCACTAGCGGGGACACAGATACGCAGTATTTT.

The CDR3 reads CASSPGAYYNEQFF. CDR3 bases: TGTGCCAGCAGCCCCGGGGCATACTACAATGAGCAGTTCTTC. The rearrangement uses TRBV7-3 and TRBJ2-1; D could derive from TRBD1 or TRBD2 (5 bases each). V lost 5 bases to trimming and J lost 3 bases, with 11 bases between them. From germline, CDR1 is SGHTA and CDR2 FQGTGA. The CDR3 runs 14 residues.

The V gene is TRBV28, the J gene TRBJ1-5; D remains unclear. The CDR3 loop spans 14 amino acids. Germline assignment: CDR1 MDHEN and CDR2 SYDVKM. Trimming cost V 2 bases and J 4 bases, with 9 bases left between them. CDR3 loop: CASSLTARNQPQHF. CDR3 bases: TGTGCCAGCAGTTTAACTGCGCGGAATCAGCCCCAGCATTTT.

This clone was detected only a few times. CDR3 sequence (DNA): TGTGCCAGTAGGACAGATCATAATGAAAAACTGTTTTTT. Translated: CASRTDHNEKLFF. This rearrangement joins TRBV19 to TRBJ1-4; perhaps TRBD1 as D (5 bases). The CDR3 consists of 13 residues. V gave up 6 bases and J gave up 4 bases, with 9 bases separating them. Germline lookup yields CDR1 LNHDA and CDR2 SQIVND (reference sequence).

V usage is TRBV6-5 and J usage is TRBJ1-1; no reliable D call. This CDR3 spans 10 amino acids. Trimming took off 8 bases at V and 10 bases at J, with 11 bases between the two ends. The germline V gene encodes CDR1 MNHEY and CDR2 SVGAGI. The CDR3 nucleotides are TGTGCCAGCCATACTTACGGAGCTTTCTTT. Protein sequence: CASHTYGAFF.

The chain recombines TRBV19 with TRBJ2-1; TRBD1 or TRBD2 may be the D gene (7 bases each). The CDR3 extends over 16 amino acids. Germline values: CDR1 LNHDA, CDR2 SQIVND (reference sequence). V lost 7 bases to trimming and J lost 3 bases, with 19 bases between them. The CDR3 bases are TGTGCCAGTACTCCGAATGGGAGGGGGCTCTACAATGAGCAGTTCTTC. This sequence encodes CASTPNGRGLYNEQFF.

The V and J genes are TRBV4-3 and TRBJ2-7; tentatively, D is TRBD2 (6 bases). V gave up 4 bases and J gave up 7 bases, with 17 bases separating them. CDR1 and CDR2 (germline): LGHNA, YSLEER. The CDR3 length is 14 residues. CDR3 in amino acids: CASSPQGGLGEQYF. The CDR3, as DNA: TGCGCCAGCAGCCCCCAGGGAGGATTGGGGGAGCAGTACTTC.

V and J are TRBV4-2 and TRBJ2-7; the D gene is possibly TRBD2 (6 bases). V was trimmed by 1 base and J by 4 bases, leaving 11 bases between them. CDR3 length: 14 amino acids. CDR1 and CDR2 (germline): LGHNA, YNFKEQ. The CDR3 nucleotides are TGTGCCAGCAGCCAAGCGTCACTAGCATACGAGCAGTACTTC. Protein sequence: CASSQASLAYEQYF.

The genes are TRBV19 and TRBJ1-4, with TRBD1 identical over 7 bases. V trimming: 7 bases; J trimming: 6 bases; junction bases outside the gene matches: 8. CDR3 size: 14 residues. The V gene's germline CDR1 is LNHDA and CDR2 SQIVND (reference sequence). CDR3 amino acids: CASTPDRWDEKLFF. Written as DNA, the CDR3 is TGTGCCAGTACTCCGGACAGGTGGGATGAAAAACTGTTTTTT.

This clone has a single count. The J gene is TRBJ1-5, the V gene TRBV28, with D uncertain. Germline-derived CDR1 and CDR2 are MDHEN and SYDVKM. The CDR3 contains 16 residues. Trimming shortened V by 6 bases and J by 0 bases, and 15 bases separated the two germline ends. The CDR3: CASRHRWVDSNQPQHF. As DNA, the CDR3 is TGTGCCAGCAGGCACCGTTGGGTGGATAGCAATCAGCCCCAGCATTTT.

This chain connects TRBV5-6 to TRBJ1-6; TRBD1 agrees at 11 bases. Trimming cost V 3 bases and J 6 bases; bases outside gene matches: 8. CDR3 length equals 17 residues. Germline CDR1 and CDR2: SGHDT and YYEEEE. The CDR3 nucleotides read TGTGCCAGCAGCTGGGGAGGACAGGGGGCTAGTAATTCACCCCTCCACTTT. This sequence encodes CASSWGGQGASNSPLHF. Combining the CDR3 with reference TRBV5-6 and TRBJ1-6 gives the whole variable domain DAGVTQSPTHLIKTRGQQVTLRCSPKSGHDTVSWYQQALGQGPQFIFQYYEEEERQRGNFPDRFSGHQFPNYSSELNVNALLLGDSALYLCASSWGGQGASNSPLHFGNGTRLTVT.

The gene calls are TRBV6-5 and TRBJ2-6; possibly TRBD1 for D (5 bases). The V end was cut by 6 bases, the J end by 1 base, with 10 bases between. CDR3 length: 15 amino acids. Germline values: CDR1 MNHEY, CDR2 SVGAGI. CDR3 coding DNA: TGTGCCAGCAGCCGCGACAGTTCTGGGGCCAACGTCCTGACTTTC. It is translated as CASSRDSSGANVLTF.